The 4 T cell receptor beta chains presented below share a single source sample, sequenced in a study of post-analysis software for immune sequencing data. Findings and caveats of the study: The study found TRBV5-6, TRBV5-1 and TRBV20-1 among five TRBV segments more frequent in patients than controls.

Antigens for these TCRs are unknown. Unique-molecular-identifier-tagged TCR beta cDNA libraries were used. TCRdb independently ran MiXCR on the PCR reads; one entry per CDR3 protein. Of about 800,000 distinct CDR3 sequences listed, roughly 30% are singletons. Sequenced input: blood. Receptors were obtained from a girl aged 10 to 17 with multiple sclerosis.

This chain links TRBV19 with TRBJ1-2, with 8 bases matching TRBD1. Per the germline V gene, CDR1 is LNHDA and CDR2 is SQIVND (reference sequence). V gave up 6 bases and J gave up 8 bases; unmatched junction bases: 14. The CDR3 extends over 15 amino acids. CDR3: CASRNRGGQGGGYTF. Written as DNA, the CDR3 is TGTGCCAGTAGGAACCGAGGCGGACAGGGCGGCGGCTACACCTTC.

This clonotype was counted only a few times. The chain recombines TRBV20-1 with TRBJ1-1; 7 bases agree with TRBD1. Germline V gives CDR1 DFQATT, CDR2 SNEGSKA (reference sequence). The CDR3 length is 16 residues. V was pared by 1 base and J by 10 bases, with 18 bases of the junction left unmatched. The CDR3 region has the DNA TGCAGTGCTAGAGGATTTCCCGCCGGGACAGCCTCGCTAGCTTTCTTT. The encoded protein is CSARGFPAGTASLAFF.

In the case of this clonotype: As the CDR3 is not closed by the conserved phenylalanine or tryptophan, this likely results from a read error. This sequence joins TRBV12-3 or TRBV12-4 and TRBJ1-2, with D tentatively TRBD1 (5 bases). Deletions cut 6 bases from V and 4 bases from J, with 18 bases between. The CDR3 is made up of 15 amino acids. This chain's CDR3 is CASRAGRLRGYGYTV. DNA of the CDR3: TGTGCCAGCAGAGCGGGACGGCTCCGCGGCTATGGCTACACCGTC.

In its sample, this clonotype was seen many times. The rearrangement uses TRBV20-1 and TRBJ2-1, with TRBD2 identical over 8 bases. Germline CDR1 is DFQATT and CDR2 is SNEGSKA (reference sequence). The V segment lost 2 bases and the J segment 4 bases; nucleotides outside the gene matches: 4. The CDR3 has 14 residues. The CDR3 region has the DNA TGCAGTGCTAGAACTAGCGGCGGTTACAATGAGCAGTTCTTC. Amino acids: CSARTSGGYNEQFF.